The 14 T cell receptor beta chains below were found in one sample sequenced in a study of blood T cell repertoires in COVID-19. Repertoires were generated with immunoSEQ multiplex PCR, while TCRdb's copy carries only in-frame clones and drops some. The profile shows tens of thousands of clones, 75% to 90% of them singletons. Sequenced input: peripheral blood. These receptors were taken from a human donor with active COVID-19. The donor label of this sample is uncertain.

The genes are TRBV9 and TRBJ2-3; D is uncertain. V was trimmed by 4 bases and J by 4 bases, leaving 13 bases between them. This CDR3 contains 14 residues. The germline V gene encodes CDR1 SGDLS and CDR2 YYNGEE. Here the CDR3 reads CASSSRYLADTQYF. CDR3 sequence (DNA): TGTGCCAGCAGCTCGAGGTATTTGGCAGATACGCAGTATTTT.

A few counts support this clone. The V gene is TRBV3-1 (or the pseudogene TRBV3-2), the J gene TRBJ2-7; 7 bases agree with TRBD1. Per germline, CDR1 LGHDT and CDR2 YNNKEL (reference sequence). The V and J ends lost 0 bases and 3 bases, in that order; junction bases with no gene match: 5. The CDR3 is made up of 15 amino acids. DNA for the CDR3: TGTGCCAGCAGCCAAGAGGGTAGGGGGCTCTACGAGCAGTACTTC. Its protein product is CASSQEGRGLYEQYF.

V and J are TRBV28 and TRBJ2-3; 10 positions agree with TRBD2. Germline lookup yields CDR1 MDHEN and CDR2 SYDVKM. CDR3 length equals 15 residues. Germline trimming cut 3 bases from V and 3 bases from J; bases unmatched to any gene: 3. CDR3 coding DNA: TGTGCCAGCAGTTTGACTAGCGGGCTTACAGATACGCAGTATTTT. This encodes CASSLTSGLTDTQYF.

This chain's CDR3 is CASSLGTSGTYEQFF. The CDR3 nucleotides are TGCGCCAGCAGCTTGGGGACTAGCGGGACCTATGAGCAGTTCTTC. This chain joins TRBV5-1 and TRBJ2-1; TRBD2 matches at 12 bases. Trimming removed 0 bases from V and 8 bases from J; junction bases left unmatched: 3. The CDR3 has 15 residues. Germline V gene lookup returns CDR1 SGHRS and CDR2 YFSETQ.

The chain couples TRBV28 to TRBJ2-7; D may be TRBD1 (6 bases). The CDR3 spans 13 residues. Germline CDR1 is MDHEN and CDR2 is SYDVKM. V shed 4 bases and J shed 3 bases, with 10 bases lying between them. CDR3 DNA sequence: TGTGCCAGCAGTTGGGGGACAAACTACGAGCAGTACTTC. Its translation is CASSWGTNYEQYF.

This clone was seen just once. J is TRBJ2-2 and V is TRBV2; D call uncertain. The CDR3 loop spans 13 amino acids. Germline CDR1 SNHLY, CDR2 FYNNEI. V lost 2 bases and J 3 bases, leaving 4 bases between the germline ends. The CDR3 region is CASSEWHTGELFF. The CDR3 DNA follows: TGTGCCAGCAGTGAATGGCACACCGGGGAGCTGTTTTTT.

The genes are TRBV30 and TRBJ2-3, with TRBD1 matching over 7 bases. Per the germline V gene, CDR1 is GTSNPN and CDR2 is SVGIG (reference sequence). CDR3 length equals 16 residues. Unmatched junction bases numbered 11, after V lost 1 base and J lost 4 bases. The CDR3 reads CAWSGGGDTWSDTQYF. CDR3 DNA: TGTGCCTGGAGTGGAGGGGGCGACACATGGTCAGATACGCAGTATTTT. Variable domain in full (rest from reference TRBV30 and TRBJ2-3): SQTIHQWPATLVQPVGSPLSLECTVEGTSNPNLYWYRQAAGRGLQLLFYSVGIGQISSEVPQNLSASRPQDRQFILSSKKLLLSDSGFYLCAWSGGGDTWSDTQYFGPGTRLTVL.

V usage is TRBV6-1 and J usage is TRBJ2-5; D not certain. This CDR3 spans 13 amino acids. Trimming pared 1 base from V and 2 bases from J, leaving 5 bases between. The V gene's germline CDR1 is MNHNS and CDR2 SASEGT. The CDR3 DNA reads TGTGCCAGCAGTGAAGACCTACAAGAGACCCAGTACTTC. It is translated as CASSEDLQETQYF.

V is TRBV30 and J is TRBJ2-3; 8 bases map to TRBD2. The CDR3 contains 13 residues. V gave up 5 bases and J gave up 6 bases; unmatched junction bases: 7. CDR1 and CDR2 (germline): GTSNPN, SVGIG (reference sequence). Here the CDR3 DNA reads TGTGCCTGGGGGAGCGGGGGCCCCGATACGCAGTATTTT. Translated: CAWGSGGPDTQYF.

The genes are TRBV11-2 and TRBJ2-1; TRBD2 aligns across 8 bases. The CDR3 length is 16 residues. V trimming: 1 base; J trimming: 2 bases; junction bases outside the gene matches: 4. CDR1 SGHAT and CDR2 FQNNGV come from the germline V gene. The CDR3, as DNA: TGTGCCAGCAGCTTAGTTTTTAGCGGGGCCTACAATGAGCAGTTCTTC. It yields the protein CASSLVFSGAYNEQFF.

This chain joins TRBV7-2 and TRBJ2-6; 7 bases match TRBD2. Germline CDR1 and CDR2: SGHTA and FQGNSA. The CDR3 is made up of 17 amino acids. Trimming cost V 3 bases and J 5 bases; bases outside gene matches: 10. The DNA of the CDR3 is TGTGCCAGCAGCTTTAAAGCGGGAACTGTTAGGGCCAACGTCCTGACTTTC. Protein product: CASSFKAGTVRANVLTF.

This CDR3 reads CASSWGTGQAYKETQYF. The CDR3 nucleotides are TGCGCCAGCAGCTGGGGGACGGGACAAGCCTATAAAGAGACCCAGTACTTC. The V call is TRBV5-1, the J call TRBJ2-5; D is perhaps TRBD1 (6 bases). The CDR3 spans 17 residues. Trimming cost V 3 bases and J 3 bases, with 21 bases left between them. The germline gives CDR1 SGHRS, CDR2 YFSETQ.

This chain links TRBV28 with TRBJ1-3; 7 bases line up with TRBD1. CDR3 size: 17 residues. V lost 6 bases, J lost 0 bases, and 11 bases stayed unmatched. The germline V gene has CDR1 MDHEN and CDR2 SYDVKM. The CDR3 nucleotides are TGTGCCAGCAGCGACAGGGTCTCCATTTACTCTGGAAACACCATATATTTT. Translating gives CASSDRVSIYSGNTIYF.

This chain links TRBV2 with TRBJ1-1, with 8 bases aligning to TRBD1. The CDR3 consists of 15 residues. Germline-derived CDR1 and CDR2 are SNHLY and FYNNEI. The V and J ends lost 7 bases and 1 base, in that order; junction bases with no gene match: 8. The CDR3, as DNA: TGTGCCAGCAACGGACAGGGTCTGGCGAACACTGAAGCTTTCTTT. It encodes CASNGQGLANTEAFF. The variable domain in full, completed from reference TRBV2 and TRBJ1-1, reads EPEVTQTPSHQVTQMGQEVILRCVPISNHLYFYWYRQILGQKVEFLVSFYNNEISEKSEIFDDQFSVERPDGSNFTLKIRSTKLEDSAMYFCASNGQGLANTEAFFGQGTRLTVV.